This T cell receptor (beta chain) comes out of a study of cytomegalovirus exposure and HLA in healthy donors. Regarding the study as a whole: Researchers counted 164 TCR beta chains as cytomegalovirus-associated. V- and J-gene trimming of TCR beta was linked (in a later analysis) to a missense DCLRE1C variant.

The primer mix had 60 Vbeta and 13 Jbeta primers. Sequenced by immunoSEQ multiplex PCR; TCRdb stores in-frame clones only, minus some. The table has about 130,000 clones, more than 80% seen once. This clone was found once. What it recognizes is unknown. Losses at the gene ends were 6 bases for V and 0 bases for J; bases not matched to a gene: 6. The CDR3 has 17 residues. Germline values: CDR1 MNHEY, CDR2 SMNVEV (reference sequence). Healthy bone marrow donors made up the cohort. Unrecorded immune exposures were likely, despite nominal health at sampling. The source material was PBMCs. The J gene is TRBJ2-3, the V gene TRBV27; TRBD2 agrees at 13 bases. The TCR originated in a woman aged 40-49 years in good health and CMV-seropositive. DNA for the CDR3: TGTGCCAGCAGCCTATGGACTAGCGGGGGTAGCACAGATACGCAGTATTTT. Its translation: CASSLWTSGGSTDTQYF.